The clone carrying this TCR beta chain was observed a single time. The germline gives CDR1 SGHRS, CDR2 YFSETQ. The CDR3 totals 15 residues. V lost 0 bases and J lost 4, with 14 bases in between. Specified treatment: roughly 18 received Ad26.COV2.S at low or high dose, single or two shots; several received placebo; per-sample allocation not given. Specimens were obtained on day 63 following the first vaccine or placebo injection. The data were produced by immunoSEQ multiplex PCR, yet TCRdb's version contains in-frame clones alone and is incomplete. Altogether some 480,000 clones are present, around 90% being singletons, with the ten largest covering roughly 12%. This sample stems from a study of Ad26.COV2.S vaccination and SARS-CoV-2 variants.

This chain connects TRBV5-1 to TRBJ2-7, with D uncertain. Here the sequenced sample was peripheral blood, taken in a trial of Ad26.COV2.S vaccine versus placebo. The receptor was isolated from a person between 18 and 65 years old who received the Ad26.COV2.S COVID-19 vaccine or a placebo. CDR3 sequence: CASSLVSSSGYEQYF. DNA for the CDR3: TGCGCCAGCAGCTTGGTTAGCTCCTCCGGGTACGAGCAGTACTTC.